This entry concerns a single T cell receptor beta chain. Its antigen specificity is not known. It has no much larger one-base neighbor in the sample; base qualities were not kept. This sample was included in a study of technical replicates of blood from several donors (TCRdb year 2017). After removal of 3 bases from V and 1 base from J, the junction retains 3 bases not matched to a gene. CDR1 KGHSH and CDR2 LQKENI are derived from the germline V gene. The CDR3, from cysteine to phenylalanine, totals 15 residues. Of the read, only the CDR3 DNA is kept; its 45 bases are in frame from base 1. The library was generated by the immunoSEQ multiplex PCR assay. The table was pulled from immuneACCESS by TCRdb, which kept in-frame rearrangements only. Such tables lose some clones; where checked, under half of the loss comes from unresolved V genes, and the rest has no known cause. Within this sample are 55,000 to 70,000 clones, with around nine tenths of them counted one time only. The ten largest clones represent around 5.1% of the sample.

The TCR sequence derives from a human donor in good health. Some clones in this sample may be carry-over from other donors' samples. Sequenced: PBMCs. This sequence uses TRBV18 and TRBJ2-5; 9 junctional bases match TRBD2. CDR3 loop: CASSPGTSPQETQYF. The nucleotide sequence is TGTGCCAGCTCACCCGGGACTAGCCCCCAAGAGACCCAGTACTTC.